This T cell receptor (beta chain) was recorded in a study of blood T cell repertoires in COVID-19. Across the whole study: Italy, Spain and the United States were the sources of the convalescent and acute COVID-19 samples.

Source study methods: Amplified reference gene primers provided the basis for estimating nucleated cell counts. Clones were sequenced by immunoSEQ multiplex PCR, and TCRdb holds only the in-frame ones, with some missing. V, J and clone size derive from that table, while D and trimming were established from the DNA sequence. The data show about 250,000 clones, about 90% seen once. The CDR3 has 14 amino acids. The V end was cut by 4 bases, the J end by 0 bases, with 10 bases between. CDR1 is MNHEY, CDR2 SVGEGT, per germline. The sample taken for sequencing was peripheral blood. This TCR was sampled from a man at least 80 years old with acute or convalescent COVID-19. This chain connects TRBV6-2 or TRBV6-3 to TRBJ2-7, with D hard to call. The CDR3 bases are TGTGCCAGCAGTTTTCACTCTAGCTCCTACGAGCAGTACTTC. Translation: CASSFHSSSYEQYF.